Each of the 2 T cell receptor beta chains below was sequenced from the same sample in a study of blood T cell repertoires in COVID-19. Data came from immunoSEQ multiplex PCR; TCRdb stores just in-frame clones and leaves some out. The top ten hold about 1.5% of the sample, which has around 380,000 clones, 70% to 90% seen once. The sample consisted of PBMCs or T cells enriched from blood (not recorded which). The receptors stem from a man aged 25-45 years who had recovered from COVID-19.

V and J are TRBV2 and TRBJ2-5; no definite D call. V was clipped by 6 bases and J by 2 bases, with 13 bases between them. There are 14 residues in the CDR3. CDR1 SNHLY and CDR2 FYNNEI come from the germline V gene. CDR3 sequence (DNA): TGTGCCAGCAGGCTGGGCAGAGCTCAAGAGACCCAGTACTTC. Translating it yields CASRLGRAQETQYF.

The CDR3 region is CASSIGGYYEQYF. In nucleotides, the CDR3 is TGTGCCAGTAGTATAGGCGGATACTACGAGCAGTACTTC. The rearrangement uses TRBV19 and TRBJ2-7; no firm D call. The CDR3 extends over 13 amino acids. In germline, CDR1 is LNHDA, CDR2 SQIVND (reference sequence). The V end lost 1 base, the J end lost 3 bases, and 7 bases lay between the germline ends.